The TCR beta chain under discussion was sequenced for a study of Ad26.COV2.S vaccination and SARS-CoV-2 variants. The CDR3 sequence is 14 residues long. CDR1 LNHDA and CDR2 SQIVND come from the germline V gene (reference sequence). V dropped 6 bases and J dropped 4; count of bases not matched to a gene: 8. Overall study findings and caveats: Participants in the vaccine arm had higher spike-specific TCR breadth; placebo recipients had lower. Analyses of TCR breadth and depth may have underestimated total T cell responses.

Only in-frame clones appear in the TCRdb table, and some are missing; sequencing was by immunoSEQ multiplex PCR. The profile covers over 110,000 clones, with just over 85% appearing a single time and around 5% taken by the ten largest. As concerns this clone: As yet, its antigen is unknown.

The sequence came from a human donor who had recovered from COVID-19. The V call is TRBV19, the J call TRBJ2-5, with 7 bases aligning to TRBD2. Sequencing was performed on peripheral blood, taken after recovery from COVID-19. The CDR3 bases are TGTGCCAGTAGGCGTACCTCGGGGGGAGAGACCCAGTACTTC. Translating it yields CASRRTSGGETQYF.